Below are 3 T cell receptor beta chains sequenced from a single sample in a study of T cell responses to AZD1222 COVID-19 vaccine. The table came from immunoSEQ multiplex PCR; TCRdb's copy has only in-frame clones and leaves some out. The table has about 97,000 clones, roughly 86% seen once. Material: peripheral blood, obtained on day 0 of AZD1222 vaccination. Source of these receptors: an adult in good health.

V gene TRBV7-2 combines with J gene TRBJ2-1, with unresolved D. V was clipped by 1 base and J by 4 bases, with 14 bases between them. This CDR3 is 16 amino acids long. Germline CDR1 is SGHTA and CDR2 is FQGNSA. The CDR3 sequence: CASSLGLANKYNEQFF. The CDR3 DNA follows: TGTGCCAGCAGCTTAGGGCTCGCAAACAAATACAATGAGCAGTTCTTC.

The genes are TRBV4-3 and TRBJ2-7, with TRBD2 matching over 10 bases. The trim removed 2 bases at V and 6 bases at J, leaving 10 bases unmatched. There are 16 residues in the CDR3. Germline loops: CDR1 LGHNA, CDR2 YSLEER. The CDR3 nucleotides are TGCGCCAGCAGCCAACTAGCGGGAGATGTTCTGGGCGAGCAGTACTTC. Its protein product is CASSQLAGDVLGEQYF.

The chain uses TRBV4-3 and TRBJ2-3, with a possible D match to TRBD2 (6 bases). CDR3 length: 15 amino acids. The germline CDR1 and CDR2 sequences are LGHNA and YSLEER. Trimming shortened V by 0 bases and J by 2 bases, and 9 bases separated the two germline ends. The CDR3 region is CASSQERDTTDTQYF. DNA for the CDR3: TGCGCCAGCAGCCAAGAGCGGGATACCACAGATACGCAGTATTTT.